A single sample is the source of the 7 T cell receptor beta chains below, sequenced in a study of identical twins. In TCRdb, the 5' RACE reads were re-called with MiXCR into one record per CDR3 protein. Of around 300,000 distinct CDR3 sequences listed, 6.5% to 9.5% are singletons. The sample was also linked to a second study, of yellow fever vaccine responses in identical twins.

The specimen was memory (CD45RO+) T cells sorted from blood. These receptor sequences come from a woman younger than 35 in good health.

CDR3 region: CASSLIAWGVRNEQFF. The CDR3 DNA reads as TGTGCCAGCAGCTTAATTGCGTGGGGGGTTCGGAATGAGCAGTTCTTC. The chain couples TRBV7-2 to TRBJ2-1, with D possibly TRBD2 on 6 matching bases. The germline V and J ends were trimmed by 2 bases and 7 bases, with 18 bases remaining between them. CDR1 and CDR2 (germline): SGHTA, FQGNSA. This CDR3 is 16 amino acids long.

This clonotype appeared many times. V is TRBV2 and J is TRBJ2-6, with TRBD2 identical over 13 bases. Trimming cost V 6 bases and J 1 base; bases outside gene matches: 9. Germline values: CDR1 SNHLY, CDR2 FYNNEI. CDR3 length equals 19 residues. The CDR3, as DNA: TGTGCCAGCAGCCAACGGACTAGCGGGAGCTTTTCTGGGGCCAACGTCCTGACTTTC. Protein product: CASSQRTSGSFSGANVLTF. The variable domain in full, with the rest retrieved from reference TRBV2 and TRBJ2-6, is EPEVTQTPSHQVTQMGQEVILRCVPISNHLYFYWYRQILGQKVEFLVSFYNNEISEKSEIFDDQFSVERPDGSNFTLKIRSTKLEDSAMYFCASSQRTSGSFSGANVLTFGAGSRLTVL.

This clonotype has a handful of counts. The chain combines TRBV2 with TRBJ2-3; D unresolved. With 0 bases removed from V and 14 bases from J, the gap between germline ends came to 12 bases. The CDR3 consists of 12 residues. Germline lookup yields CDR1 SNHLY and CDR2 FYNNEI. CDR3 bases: TGTGCCAGCAGTGAAGCGCCCCGGGCGTCGTATTTT. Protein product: CASSEAPRASYF.

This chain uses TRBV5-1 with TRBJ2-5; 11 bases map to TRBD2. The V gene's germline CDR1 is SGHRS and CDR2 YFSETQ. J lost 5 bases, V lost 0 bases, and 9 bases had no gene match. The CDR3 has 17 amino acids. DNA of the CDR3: TGCGCCAGCAGCTTGGCATCGACTAGCGGGGCGGGGGAGACCCAGTACTTC. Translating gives CASSLASTSGAGETQYF.

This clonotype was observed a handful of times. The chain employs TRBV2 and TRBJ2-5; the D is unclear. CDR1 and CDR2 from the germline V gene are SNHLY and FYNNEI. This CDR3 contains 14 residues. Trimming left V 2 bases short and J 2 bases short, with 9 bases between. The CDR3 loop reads CASSERTVQETQYF. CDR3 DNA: TGTGCCAGCAGTGAAAGGACGGTACAAGAGACCCAGTACTTC.

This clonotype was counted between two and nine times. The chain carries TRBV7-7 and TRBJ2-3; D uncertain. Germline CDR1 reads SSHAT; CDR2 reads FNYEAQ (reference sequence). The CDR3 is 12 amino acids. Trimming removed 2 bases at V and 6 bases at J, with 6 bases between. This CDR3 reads CASSLIPDTQYF. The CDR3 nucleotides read TGTGCCAGCAGCTTAATTCCGGATACGCAGTATTTT.

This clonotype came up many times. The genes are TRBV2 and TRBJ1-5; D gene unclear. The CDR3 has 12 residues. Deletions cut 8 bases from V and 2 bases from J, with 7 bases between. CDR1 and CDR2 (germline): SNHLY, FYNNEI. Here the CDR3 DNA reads TGTGCCAGCCGGTGGGGCAATCAGCCCCAGCATTTT. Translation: CASRWGNQPQHF. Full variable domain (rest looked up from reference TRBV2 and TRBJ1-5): EPEVTQTPSHQVTQMGQEVILRCVPISNHLYFYWYRQILGQKVEFLVSFYNNEISEKSEIFDDQFSVERPDGSNFTLKIRSTKLEDSAMYFCASRWGNQPQHFGDGTRLSIL.